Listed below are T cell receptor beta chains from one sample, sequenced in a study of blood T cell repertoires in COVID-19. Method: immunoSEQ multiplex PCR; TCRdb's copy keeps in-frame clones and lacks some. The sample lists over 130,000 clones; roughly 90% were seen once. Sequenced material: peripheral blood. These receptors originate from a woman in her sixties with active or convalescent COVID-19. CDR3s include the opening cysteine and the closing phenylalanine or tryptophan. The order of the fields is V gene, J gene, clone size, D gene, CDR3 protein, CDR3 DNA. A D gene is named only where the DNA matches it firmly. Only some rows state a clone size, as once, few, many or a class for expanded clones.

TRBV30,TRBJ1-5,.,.,CAWSVLSNQPQHF,TGTGCCTGGAGTGTACTTAGCAATCAGCCCCAGCATTTT
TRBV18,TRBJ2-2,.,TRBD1,CASSPIRQGRLNTGELFF,TGTGCCAGCTCACCCATTCGACAGGGGCGACTAAACACCGGGGAGCTGTTTTTT
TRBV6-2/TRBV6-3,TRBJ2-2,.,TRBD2,CASSPNGPGGTGELFF,TGTGCCAGCAGCCCTAACGGTCCGGGGGGGACCGGGGAGCTGTTTTTT
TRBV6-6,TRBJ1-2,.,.,CAGQDSVNGYTF,TGTGCCGGGCAGGACTCGGTCAATGGCTACACCTTC
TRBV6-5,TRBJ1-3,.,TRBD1,CASRTGNGNTIYF,TGTGCCAGCAGGACAGGGAATGGAAACACCATATATTTT
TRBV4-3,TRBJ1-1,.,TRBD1,CASSSRTGAEAFF,TGCGCCAGCAGCTCACGGACAGGAGCTGAAGCTTTCTTT
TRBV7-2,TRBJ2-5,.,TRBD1,CASSSRTGEETQYF,TGTGCCAGCAGCTCCCGGACAGGGGAAGAGACCCAGTACTTC
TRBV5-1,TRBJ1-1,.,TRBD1,CASSIGQGLTIMNTEAFF,TGCGCCAGCAGCATAGGACAGGGTCTTACGATTATGAACACTGAAGCTTTCTTT
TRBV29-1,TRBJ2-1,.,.,CSVPSGDEQFF,TGCAGCGTCCCCTCGGGGGATGAGCAGTTCTTC
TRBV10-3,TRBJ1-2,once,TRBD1,CAISESWTGGDGYTF,TGTGCCATCAGTGAGTCCTGGACAGGGGGCGATGGCTACACCTTC
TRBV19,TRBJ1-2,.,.,CASSIGTGQGTNYGYTF,TGTGCCAGTAGTATAGGTACCGGGCAGGGGACTAACTATGGCTACACCTTC
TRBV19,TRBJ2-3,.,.,CASSLQGVSTDTQYF,TGTGCCAGTAGTTTACAGGGAGTCAGCACAGATACGCAGTATTTT
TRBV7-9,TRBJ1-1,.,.,CASSTDSGNTEAFF,TGTGCCAGCAGCACGGACAGTGGTAACACTGAAGCTTTCTTT
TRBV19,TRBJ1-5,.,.,CASSAGRAPLSNQPQHF,TGTGCCAGTAGTGCCGGCAGGGCCCCTCTAAGCAATCAGCCCCAGCATTTT
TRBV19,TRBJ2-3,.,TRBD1,CASSMGQGTDTQYF,TGTGCCAGTAGTATGGGACAGGGAACAGATACGCAGTATTTT
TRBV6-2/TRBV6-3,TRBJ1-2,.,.,CASSYLTNYGYTF,TGTGCCAGCAGTTACTTGACAAACTATGGCTACACCTTC
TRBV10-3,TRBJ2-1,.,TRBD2,CAIRGLAGSYNEQFF,TGTGCCATCAGGGGACTAGCGGGATCCTACAATGAGCAGTTCTTC
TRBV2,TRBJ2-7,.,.,CASSLGADPYEQYF,TGTGCCAGCTCATTGGGGGCAGACCCCTACGAGCAGTACTTC
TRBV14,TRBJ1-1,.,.,CASSRDRGGREAFF,TGTGCCAGCAGCCGTGACAGAGGCGGAAGAGAAGCTTTCTTT